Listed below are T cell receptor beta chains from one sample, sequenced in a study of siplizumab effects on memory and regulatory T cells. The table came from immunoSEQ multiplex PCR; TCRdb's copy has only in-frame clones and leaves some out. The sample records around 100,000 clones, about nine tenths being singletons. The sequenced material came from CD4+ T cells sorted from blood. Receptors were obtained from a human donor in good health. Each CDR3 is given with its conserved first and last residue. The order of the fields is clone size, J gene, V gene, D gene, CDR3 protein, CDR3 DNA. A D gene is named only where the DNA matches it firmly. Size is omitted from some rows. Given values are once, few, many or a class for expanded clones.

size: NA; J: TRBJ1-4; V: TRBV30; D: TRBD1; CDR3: CAWSVRTGSEKLFF; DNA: TGTGCCTGGAGTGTACGGACAGGGAGCGAAAAACTGTTTTTT
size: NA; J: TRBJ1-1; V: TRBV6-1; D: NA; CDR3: CASSLTQAFF; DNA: TGTGCCAGCAGTTTGACCCAAGCTTTCTTT
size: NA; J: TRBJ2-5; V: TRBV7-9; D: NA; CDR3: CASSFWSPQETQYF; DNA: TGTGCCAGCAGCTTTTGGTCCCCCCAAGAGACCCAGTACTTC
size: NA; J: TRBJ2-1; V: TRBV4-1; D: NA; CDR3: CASSQPRLVRSYNEQFF; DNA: TGCGCCAGCAGCCAACCTAGACTAGTGAGGTCCTACAATGAGCAGTTCTTC
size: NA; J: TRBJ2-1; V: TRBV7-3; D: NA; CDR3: CASSRNGGREQFF; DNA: TGTGCCAGCAGCCGAAACGGGGGCCGAGAGCAGTTCTTC
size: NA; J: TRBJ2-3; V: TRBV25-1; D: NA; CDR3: CASSVGADTQYF; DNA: TGTGCCAGCAGTGTGGGGGCAGATACGCAGTATTTT
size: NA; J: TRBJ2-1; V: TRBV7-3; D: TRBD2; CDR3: CASSLTTSGGNEQFF; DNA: TGTGCCAGCAGCTTAACGACTAGCGGGGGCAATGAGCAGTTCTTC
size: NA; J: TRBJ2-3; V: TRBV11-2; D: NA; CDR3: CASSSQLVSQYF; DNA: TGTGCCAGCAGCTCCCAACTAGTATCGCAGTATTTT
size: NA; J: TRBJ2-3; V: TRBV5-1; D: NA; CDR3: CASSLGGTDTQYF; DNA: TGCGCCAGCAGCTTGGGGGGAACAGATACGCAGTATTTT
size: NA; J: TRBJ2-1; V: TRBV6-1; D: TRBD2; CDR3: CASSAPGGGGSNEQFF; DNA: TGTGCCAGCAGTGCCCCGGGAGGGGGAGGATCCAATGAGCAGTTCTTC
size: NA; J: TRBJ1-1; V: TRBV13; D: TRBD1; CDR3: CASSPGTAHENTEAFF; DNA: TGTGCCAGCAGCCCCGGGACAGCACACGAAAACACTGAAGCTTTCTTT
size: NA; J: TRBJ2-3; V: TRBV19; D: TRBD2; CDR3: CASSIEGWSGGATRRTQYF; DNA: TGTGCCAGTAGTATAGAGGGATGGAGCGGGGGGGCAACCCGTCGAACGCAGTATTTT
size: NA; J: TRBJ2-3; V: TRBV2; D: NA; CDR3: CASTRDRTDTQYF; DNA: TGTGCCAGCACTAGAGACAGAACAGATACGCAGTATTTT
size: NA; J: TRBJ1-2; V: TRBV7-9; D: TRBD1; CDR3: CASSPSGGPAYGYTF; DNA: TGTGCCAGCAGTCCCTCAGGGGGCCCTGCCTATGGCTACACCTTC
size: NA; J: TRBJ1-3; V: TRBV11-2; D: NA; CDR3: CASSPVRASSGNTIYF; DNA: TGTGCCAGCAGCCCAGTAAGGGCGAGCTCTGGAAACACCATATATTTT
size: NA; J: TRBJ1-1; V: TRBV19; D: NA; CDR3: CASSISGGQGAFF; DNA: TGTGCCAGTAGTATATCGGGGGGCCAGGGAGCTTTCTTT
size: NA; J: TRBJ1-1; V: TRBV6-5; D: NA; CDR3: CASSRTWGGRAEAFF; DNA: TGTGCCAGCAGTAGAACCTGGGGGGGTCGTGCTGAAGCTTTCTTT
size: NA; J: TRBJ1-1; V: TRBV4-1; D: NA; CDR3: CASSQDTLERGMNTEAFF; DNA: TGCGCCAGCAGCCAAGATACGCTTGAGAGGGGAATGAACACTGAAGCTTTCTTT
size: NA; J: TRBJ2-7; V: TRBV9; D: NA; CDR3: CASSVGQGPSYEQYF; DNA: TGTGCCAGCAGCGTAGGGCAGGGCCCCTCCTACGAGCAGTACTTC
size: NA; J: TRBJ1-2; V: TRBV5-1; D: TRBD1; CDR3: CASSVGQGDYTF; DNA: TGCGCCAGCAGCGTCGGACAGGGGGACTACACCTTC
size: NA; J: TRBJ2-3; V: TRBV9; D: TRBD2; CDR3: CASSQLAGYTDTQYF; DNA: TGTGCCAGCAGCCAACTAGCGGGGTACACAGATACGCAGTATTTT
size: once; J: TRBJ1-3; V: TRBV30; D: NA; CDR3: CAWSEVPVANTIYF; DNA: TGTGCCTGGAGTGAGGTCCCGGTAGCAAACACCATATATTTT
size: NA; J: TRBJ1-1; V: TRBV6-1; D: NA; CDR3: CASSRNTEAFF; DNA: TGTGCCAGCAGTCGGAACACTGAAGCTTTCTTT
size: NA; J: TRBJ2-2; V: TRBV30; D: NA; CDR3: CAWSVGTNTGELFF; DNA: TGTGCCTGGAGTGTTGGTACTAACACCGGGGAGCTGTTTTTT
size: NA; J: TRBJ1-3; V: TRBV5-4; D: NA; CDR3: CASSRGAGSGNTIYF; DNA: TGTGCCAGCAGCCGGGGCGCCGGCTCTGGAAACACCATATATTTT
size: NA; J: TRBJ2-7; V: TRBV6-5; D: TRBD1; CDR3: CASSSGQGAWEQYF; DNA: TGTGCCAGCAGCTCTGGACAGGGGGCCTGGGAGCAGTACTTC
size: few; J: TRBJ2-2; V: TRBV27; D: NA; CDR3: CASSAPVMSGELFF; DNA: TGTGCCAGCAGTGCCCCCGTTATGAGCGGGGAGCTGTTTTTT
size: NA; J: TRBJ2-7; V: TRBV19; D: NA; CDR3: CASSHTGYSYEQYF; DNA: TGTGCCAGTAGCCACACAGGTTACTCCTACGAGCAGTACTTC
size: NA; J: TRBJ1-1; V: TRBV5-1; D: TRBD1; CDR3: CASSFGRQGNTEAFF; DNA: TGCGCCAGCAGCTTTGGTCGACAGGGAAACACTGAAGCTTTCTTT
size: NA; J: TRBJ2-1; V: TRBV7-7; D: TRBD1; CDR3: CASSVGTGGNNEQFF; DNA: TGTGCCAGCAGCGTCGGGACAGGGGGGAACAATGAGCAGTTCTTC
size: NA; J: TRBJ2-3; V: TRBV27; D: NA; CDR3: CASSLGGRGWGTDTQYF; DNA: TGTGCCAGCAGTTTAGGAGGCAGGGGATGGGGCACAGATACGCAGTATTTT
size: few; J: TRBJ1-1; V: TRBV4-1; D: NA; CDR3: CASSLGRKAFF; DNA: TGCGCCAGCAGCCTGGGGAGGAAAGCTTTCTTT
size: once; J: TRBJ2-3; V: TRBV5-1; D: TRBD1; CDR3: CASSLGQGRTDTQYF; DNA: TGCGCCAGCAGCTTGGGACAGGGTCGCACAGATACGCAGTATTTT
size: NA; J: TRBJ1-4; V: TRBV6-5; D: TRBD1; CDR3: CASNSGQGLNEKLFF; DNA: TGTGCCAGCAACTCCGGACAGGGCCTTAATGAAAAACTGTTTTTT
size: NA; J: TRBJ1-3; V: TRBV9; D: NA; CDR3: CASSVDRDTIYF; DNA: TGTGCCAGCAGCGTAGATAGGGACACCATATATTTT